The source of this T cell receptor beta chain is a study of CD8 T cells in Susac syndrome. Sequencing targeted TCR beta in T cells from blood (CD8+ and CD4+). Treatment-naive patients with stable or active relapsing-remitting disease were the multiple sclerosis controls. TEMRA cells were enriched by FACS, while CD8+ and CD4+ T cells were obtained through a negative isolation that was performed magnetically. cDNA came from about 0.46 to 1 ug RNA primed by random hexamers. TCRdb re-analysed the immunoSEQ multiplex PCR reads in MiXCR, keeping a single row per CDR3 protein. In the table there are a few hundred thousand distinct CDR3 sequences, roughly nine tenths of which are singletons. The sample consisted of CD8+ T cells from PBMCs. This clonotype originated in a human donor with multiple sclerosis.

CDR3 DNA: TGTGCCAGCAGTTATTGGAGGGCTGGCTACACCTTC. It translates to CASSYWRAGYTF. The rearrangement links TRBV6-2 or TRBV6-3 to TRBJ1-2; D remains ambiguous. The germline V gene encodes CDR1 MNHEY and CDR2 SVGEGT. This CDR3 has 12 residues. Trimming shortened V by 3 bases and J by 7 bases, and 9 bases separated the two germline ends.